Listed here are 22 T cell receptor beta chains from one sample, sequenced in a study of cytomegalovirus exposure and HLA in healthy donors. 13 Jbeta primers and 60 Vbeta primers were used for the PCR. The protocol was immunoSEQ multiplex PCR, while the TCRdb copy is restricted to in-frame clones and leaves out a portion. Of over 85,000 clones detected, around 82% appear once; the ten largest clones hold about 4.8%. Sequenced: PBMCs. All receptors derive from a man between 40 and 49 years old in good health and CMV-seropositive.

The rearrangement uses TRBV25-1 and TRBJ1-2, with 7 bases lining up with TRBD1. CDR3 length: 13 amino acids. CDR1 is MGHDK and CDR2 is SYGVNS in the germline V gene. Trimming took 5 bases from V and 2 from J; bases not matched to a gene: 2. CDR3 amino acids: CASSLTGNYGYTF. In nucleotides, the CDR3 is TGTGCCAGCAGTCTGACAGGGAACTATGGCTACACCTTC.

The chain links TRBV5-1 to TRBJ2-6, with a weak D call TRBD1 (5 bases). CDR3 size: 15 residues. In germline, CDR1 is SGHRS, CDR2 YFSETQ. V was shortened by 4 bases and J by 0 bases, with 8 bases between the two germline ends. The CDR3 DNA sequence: TGCGCCAGCAGCCGTGACAGCTCTGGGGCCAACGTCCTGACTTTC. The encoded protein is CASSRDSSGANVLTF.

The CDR3 region has the DNA TGTGCCAGCAGCTTGCCAGGACTAGCAGGAGGCCAGCAGTACTTC. This translates into CASSLPGLAGGQQYF. The chain recombines TRBV5-4 with TRBJ2-7; TRBD2 matches at 8 bases. With 1 base clipped from V and 8 bases from J, the junction kept 11 bases outside the gene matches. The germline V gene encodes CDR1 SGHNT and CDR2 YYREEE (reference sequence). CDR3 length equals 15 residues.

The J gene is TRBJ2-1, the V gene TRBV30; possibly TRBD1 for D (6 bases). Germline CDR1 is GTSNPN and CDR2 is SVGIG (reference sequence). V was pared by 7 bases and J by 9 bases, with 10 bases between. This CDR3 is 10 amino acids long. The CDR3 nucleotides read TGTGCCTTGGGGGCTACTGAGCAGTTCTTC. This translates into CALGATEQFF.

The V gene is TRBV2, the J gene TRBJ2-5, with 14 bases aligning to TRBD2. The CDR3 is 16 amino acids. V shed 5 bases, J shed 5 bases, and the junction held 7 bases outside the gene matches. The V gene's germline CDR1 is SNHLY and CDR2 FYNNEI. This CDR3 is CASSRTSGRWHETQYF. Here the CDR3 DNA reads TGTGCCAGCAGTCGGACTAGCGGGAGGTGGCACGAGACCCAGTACTTC.

CDR3 DNA sequence: TGTGCCAGCAGCTTATCCAGGGACGAGCAGTACTTC. Amino acid sequence: CASSLSRDEQYF. This chain uses TRBV7-9 with TRBJ2-7; tentatively, D is TRBD1 (5 bases). The ends were cut back, 2 bases at V and 5 bases at J, with 7 bases in the middle. Germline CDR1 reads SEHNR; CDR2 reads FQNEAQ (reference sequence). This CDR3 is 12 amino acids long.

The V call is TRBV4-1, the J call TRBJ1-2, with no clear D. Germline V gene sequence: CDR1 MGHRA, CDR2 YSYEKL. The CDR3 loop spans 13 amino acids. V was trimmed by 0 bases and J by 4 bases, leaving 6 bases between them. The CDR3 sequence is CASSQDSRYGYTF. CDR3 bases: TGCGCCAGCAGCCAAGATTCCCGCTATGGCTACACCTTC.

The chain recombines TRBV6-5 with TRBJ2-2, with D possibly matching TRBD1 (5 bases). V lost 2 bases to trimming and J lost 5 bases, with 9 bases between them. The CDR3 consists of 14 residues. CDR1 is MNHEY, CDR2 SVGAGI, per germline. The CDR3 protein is CASSYETATGELFF. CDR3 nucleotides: TGTGCCAGCAGTTACGAGACAGCGACCGGGGAGCTGTTTTTT.

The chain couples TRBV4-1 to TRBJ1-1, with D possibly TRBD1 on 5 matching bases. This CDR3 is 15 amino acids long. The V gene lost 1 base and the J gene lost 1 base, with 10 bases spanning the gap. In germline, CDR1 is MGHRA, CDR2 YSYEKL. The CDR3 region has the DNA TGCGCCAGCAGCCAAGGATGGGGCGGGAACACTGAAGCTTTCTTT. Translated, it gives CASSQGWGGNTEAFF.

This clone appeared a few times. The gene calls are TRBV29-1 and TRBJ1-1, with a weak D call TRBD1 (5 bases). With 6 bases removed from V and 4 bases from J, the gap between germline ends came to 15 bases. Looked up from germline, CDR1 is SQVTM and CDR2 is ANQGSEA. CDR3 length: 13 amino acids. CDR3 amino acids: CSVAGLRSTEAFF. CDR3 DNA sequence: TGCAGCGTAGCAGGGTTGCGTAGCACTGAAGCTTTCTTT. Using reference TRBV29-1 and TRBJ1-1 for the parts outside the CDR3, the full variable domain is SAVISQKPSRDICQRGTSLTIQCQVDSQVTMMFWYRQQPGQSLTLIATANQGSEATYESGFVIDKFPISRPNLTFSTLTVSNMSPEDSSIYLCSVAGLRSTEAFFGQGTRLTVV.

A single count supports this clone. CDR3 protein: CASSLAGGETQYF. In nucleotides, the CDR3 is TGTGCCAGCAGCTTAGCGGGAGGGGAGACCCAGTACTTC. The rearrangement joins TRBV7-9 to TRBJ2-5, with 7 bases identical to TRBD2. Germline CDR1 is SEHNR and CDR2 is FQNEAQ (reference sequence). V dropped 0 bases and J dropped 5; count of bases not matched to a gene: 0. There are 13 residues in the CDR3.

The chain's CDR3 is CASSFLPSGQGAGETQYF. The CDR3 nucleotides read TGTGCCAGCAGCTTTCTCCCTTCGGGACAGGGGGCTGGAGAGACCCAGTACTTC. The genes are TRBV7-9 and TRBJ2-5, with TRBD1 matching over 12 bases. V dropped 3 bases and J dropped 4; count of bases not matched to a gene: 12. Germline CDR1 SEHNR, CDR2 FQNEAQ (reference sequence). The CDR3 is 18 residues long.

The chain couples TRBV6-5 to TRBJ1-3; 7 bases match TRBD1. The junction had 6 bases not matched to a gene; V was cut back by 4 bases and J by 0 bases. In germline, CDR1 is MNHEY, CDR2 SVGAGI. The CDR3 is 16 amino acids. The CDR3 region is CASSLGQLSSGNTIYF. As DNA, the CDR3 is TGTGCCAGCAGTTTGGGACAGCTCAGCTCTGGAAACACCATATATTTT.

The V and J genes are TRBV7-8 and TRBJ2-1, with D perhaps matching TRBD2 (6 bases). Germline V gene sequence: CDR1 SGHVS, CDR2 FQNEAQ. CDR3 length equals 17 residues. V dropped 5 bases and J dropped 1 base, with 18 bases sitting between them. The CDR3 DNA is TGTGCCAGCAGCCCGGGGGACGGCCGGGGTTCCTACAATGAGCAGTTCTTC. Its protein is CASSPGDGRGSYNEQFF. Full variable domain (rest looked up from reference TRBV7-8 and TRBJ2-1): GAGVSQSPRYKVAKRGQDVALRCDPISGHVSLFWYQQALGQGPEFLTYFQNEAQLDKSGLPSDRFFAERPEGSVSTLKIQRTQQEDSAVYLCASSPGDGRGSYNEQFFGPGTRLTVL.

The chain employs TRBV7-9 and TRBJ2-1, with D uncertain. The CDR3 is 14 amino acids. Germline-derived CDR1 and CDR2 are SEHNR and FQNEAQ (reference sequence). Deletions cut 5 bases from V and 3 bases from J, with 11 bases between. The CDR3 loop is CASSPMGRYNEQFF. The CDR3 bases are TGTGCCAGCAGCCCGATGGGCCGCTACAATGAGCAGTTCTTC.

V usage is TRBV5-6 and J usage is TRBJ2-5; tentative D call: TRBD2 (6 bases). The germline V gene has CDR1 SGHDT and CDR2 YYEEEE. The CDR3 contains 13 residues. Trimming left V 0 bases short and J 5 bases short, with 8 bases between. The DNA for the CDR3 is TGTGCCAGCAGCTTGGGGGGGGAGGAGACCCAGTACTTC. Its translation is CASSLGGEETQYF.

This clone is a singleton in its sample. CDR3: CASRRVDEQFF. CDR3 bases: TGTGCCAGCAGGCGGGTGGACGAGCAGTTCTTC. The chain recombines TRBV2 with TRBJ2-1, with a tentative D call TRBD2 (5 bases). The CDR3 is made up of 11 amino acids. Trimming pared 6 bases from V and 10 bases from J, leaving 10 bases between. CDR1 and CDR2 (germline): SNHLY, FYNNEI.

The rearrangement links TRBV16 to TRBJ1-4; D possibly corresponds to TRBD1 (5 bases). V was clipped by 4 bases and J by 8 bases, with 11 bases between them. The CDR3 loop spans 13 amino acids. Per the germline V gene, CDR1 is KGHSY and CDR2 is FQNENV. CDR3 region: CASSPWDSEKLFF. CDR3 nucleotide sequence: TGTGCCAGCAGCCCGTGGGACTCGGAAAAACTGTTTTTT.

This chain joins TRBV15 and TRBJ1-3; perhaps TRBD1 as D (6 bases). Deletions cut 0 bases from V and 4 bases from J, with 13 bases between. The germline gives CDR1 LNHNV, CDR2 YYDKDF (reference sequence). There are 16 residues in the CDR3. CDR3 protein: CATSRDLGGRGNTIYF. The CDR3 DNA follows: TGTGCCACCAGCAGAGATTTAGGGGGAAGGGGAAACACCATATATTTT. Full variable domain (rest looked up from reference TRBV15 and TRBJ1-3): DAMVIQNPRYQVTQFGKPVTLSCSQTLNHNVMYWYQQKSSQAPKLLFHYYDKDFNNEADTPDNFQSRRPNTSFCFLDIRSPGLGDTAMYLCATSRDLGGRGNTIYFGEGSWLTVV.

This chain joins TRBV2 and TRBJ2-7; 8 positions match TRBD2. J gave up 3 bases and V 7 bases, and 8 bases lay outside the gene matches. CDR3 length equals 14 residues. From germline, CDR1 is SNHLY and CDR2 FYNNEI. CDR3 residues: CASNTPGGGYEQYF. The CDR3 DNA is TGTGCCAGCAATACCCCGGGGGGGGGCTACGAGCAGTACTTC.

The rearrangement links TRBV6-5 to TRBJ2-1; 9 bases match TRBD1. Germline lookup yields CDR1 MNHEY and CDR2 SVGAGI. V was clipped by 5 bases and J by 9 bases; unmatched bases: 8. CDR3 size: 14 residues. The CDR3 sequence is CASSKGTGYREQFF. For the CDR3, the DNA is TGTGCCAGCAGTAAGGGGACAGGGTACCGTGAGCAGTTCTTC.

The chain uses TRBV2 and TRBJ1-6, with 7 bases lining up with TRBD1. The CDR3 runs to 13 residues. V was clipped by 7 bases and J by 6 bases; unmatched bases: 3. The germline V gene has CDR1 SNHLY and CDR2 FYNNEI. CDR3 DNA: TGTGCCAGCAAGACAGGGATTAATTCACCCCTCCACTTT. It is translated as CASKTGINSPLHF.